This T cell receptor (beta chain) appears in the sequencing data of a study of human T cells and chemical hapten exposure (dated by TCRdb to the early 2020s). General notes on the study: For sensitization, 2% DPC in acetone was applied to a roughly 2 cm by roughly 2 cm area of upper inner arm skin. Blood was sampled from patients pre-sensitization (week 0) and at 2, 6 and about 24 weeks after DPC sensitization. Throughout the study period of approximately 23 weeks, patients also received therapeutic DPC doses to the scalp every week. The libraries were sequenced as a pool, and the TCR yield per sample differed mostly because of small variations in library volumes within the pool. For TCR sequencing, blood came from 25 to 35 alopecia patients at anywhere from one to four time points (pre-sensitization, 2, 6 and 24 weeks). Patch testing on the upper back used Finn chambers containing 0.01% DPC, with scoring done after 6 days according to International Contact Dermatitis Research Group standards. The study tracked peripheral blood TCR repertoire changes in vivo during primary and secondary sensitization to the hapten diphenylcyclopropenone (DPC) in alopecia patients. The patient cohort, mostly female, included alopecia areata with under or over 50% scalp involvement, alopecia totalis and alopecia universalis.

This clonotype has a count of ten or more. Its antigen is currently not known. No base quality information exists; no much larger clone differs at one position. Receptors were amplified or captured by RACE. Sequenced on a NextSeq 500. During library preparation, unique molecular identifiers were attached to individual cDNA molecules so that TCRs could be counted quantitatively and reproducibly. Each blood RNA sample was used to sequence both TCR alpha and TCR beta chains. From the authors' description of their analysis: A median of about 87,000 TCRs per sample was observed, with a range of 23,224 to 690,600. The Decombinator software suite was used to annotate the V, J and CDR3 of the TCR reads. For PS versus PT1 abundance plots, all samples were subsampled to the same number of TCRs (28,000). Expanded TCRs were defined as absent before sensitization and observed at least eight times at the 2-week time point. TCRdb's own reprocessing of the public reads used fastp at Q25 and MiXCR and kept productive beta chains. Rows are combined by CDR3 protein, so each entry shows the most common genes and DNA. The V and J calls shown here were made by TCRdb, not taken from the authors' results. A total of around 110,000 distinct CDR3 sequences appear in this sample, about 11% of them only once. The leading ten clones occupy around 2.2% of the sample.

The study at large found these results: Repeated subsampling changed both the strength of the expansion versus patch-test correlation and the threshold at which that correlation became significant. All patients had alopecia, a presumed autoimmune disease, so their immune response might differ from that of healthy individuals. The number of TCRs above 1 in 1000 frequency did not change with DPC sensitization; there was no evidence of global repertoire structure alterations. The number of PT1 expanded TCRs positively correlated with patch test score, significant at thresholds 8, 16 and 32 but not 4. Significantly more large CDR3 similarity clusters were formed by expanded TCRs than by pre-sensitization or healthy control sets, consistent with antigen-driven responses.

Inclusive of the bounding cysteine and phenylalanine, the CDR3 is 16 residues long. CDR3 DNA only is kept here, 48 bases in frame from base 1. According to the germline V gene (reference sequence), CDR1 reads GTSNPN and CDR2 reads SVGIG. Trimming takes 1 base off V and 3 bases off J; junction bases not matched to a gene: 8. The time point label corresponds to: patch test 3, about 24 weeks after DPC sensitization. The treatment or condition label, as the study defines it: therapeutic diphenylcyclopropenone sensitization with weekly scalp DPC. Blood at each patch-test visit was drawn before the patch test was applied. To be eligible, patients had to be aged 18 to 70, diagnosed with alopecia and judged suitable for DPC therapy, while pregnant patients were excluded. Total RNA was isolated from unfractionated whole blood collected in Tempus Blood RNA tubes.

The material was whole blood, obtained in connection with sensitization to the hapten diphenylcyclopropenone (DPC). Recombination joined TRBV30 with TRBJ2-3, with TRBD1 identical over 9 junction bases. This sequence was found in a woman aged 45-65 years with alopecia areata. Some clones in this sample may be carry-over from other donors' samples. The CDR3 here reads CAWSGPTGGRTDTQYF. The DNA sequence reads TGTGCCTGGAGTGGGCCGACAGGGGGTAGGACAGATACGCAGTATTTT.